This T cell receptor (beta chain) was retrieved from a study of blood T cell repertoires in COVID-19. About the study: Sample material is recorded as cDNA or gDNA derived from T cells, B-cell-depleted T cells, or PBMCs.

The data were produced by immunoSEQ multiplex PCR, yet TCRdb's version contains in-frame clones alone and is incomplete. The table shows about 220,000 clones, with roughly 80% occurring only once. CDR3 size: 15 residues. From germline, CDR1 is SGDLS and CDR2 YYNGEE. Trimming left V 3 bases short and J 2 bases short, with 9 bases between. Sample: peripheral blood. V usage is TRBV9 and J usage is TRBJ2-6; TRBD1 might be the D (6 bases). This clonotype was sampled from a woman aged 70 to 79 with acute or convalescent COVID-19. The CDR3 DNA reads TGTGCCAGCAGCGCTTCAGGGGCTGGGGCCAACGTCCTGACTTTC. This sequence encodes CASSASGAGANVLTF.